Presented here are 25 T cell receptor beta chains from one specimen sequenced in a study of blood T cell repertoires in COVID-19. Using immunoSEQ multiplex PCR, the repertoire was profiled, and TCRdb retains in-frame clones only, with some absent. Here the sample spans 90,000 to 100,000 clones, about nine tenths being singletons. The sequencing sample was made of peripheral blood. These receptors all come from a man aged 50-60 years with acute or convalescent COVID-19.

The chain links TRBV11-3 to TRBJ2-7, with 7 bases matching TRBD1. V trimming: 1 base; J trimming: 4 bases; junction bases outside the gene matches: 7. The CDR3 has 15 residues. The germline gives CDR1 SGHNT, CDR2 YENEEA. This CDR3 is CASSLAGGALYEQYF. The CDR3 DNA is TGTGCCAGCAGCTTAGCAGGGGGTGCCCTTTACGAGCAGTACTTC.

V gene TRBV25-1 combines with J gene TRBJ2-3; TRBD2 matches at 12 bases. The junction had 8 bases not matched to a gene; V was cut back by 7 bases and J by 6 bases. Germline V gene lookup returns CDR1 MGHDK and CDR2 SYGVNS. The CDR3 runs to 15 residues. The CDR3 protein is CASILAGGLWDTQYF. DNA of the CDR3: TGTGCCAGCATTCTAGCGGGAGGGCTCTGGGATACGCAGTATTTT.

V usage is TRBV10-1 and J usage is TRBJ2-2; a possible D gene is TRBD1 (6 bases). Germline loops: CDR1 WNHNN, CDR2 SYGVQD (reference sequence). This CDR3 contains 15 residues. V lost 7 bases and J lost 2, with 14 bases in between. CDR3 sequence reads: CASKDSLLNTGELFF. DNA of the CDR3: TGCGCCAGCAAGGACAGTCTATTAAACACCGGGGAGCTGTTTTTT.

V gene TRBV7-2 combines with J gene TRBJ2-1, with 15 nucleotides matching TRBD2. The CDR3 covers 15 residues. Germline CDR1 and CDR2: SGHTA and FQGNSA. V lost 4 bases, J lost 16 bases, and 11 bases stayed unmatched. CDR3 nucleotide sequence: TGTGCCAGCAGCTCAACCGGGACTAGCGGGAGGAAGGAATTCTTC. The encoded protein is CASSSTGTSGRKEFF.

In this sample, this clone turned up once. The V gene is TRBV6-6, the J gene TRBJ1-2, with D maybe TRBD1 (5 bases). Deletions cut 2 bases from V and 8 bases from J, with 12 bases between. The germline CDR1 and CDR2 sequences are MNHNY and SVGAGI (reference sequence). The CDR3 is made up of 13 amino acids. CDR3 bases: TGTGCCAGCAGTTACGACCTCCGGGGGGGCTACACCTTC. This codes for CASSYDLRGGYTF.

The DNA of the CDR3 is TGTGCCAGCAGCAAAGCGGGCAGCTCAAGCAATCAGCCCCAGCATTTT. Protein sequence: CASSKAGSSSNQPQHF. The J gene is TRBJ1-5, the V gene TRBV21-1; TRBD1, the table's D call, was not compared with the DNA. TRBV21-1 is noted as a pseudogene. There are 16 residues in the CDR3.

V gene TRBV6-1 combines with J gene TRBJ2-7; 9 nucleotides match TRBD1. CDR3 size: 15 residues. Unmatched junction bases numbered 4, after V lost 1 base and J lost 3 bases. CDR1 is MNHNS, CDR2 SASEGT, per germline. For the CDR3, the DNA is TGTGCCAGCAGTGAAGGAGGGACAGGGTTCTACGAGCAGTACTTC. This encodes CASSEGGTGFYEQYF.

This clone was seen many times. The CDR3 loop is CASSQAGQGAGELFF. CDR3 coding DNA: TGCGCCAGCAGCCAGGCGGGACAGGGGGCCGGGGAGCTGTTTTTT. The V gene is TRBV4-1, the J gene TRBJ2-2; TRBD1 aligns across 11 bases. This CDR3 has 15 amino acids. V was pared by 3 bases and J by 6 bases, with 3 bases of the junction left unmatched. Germline V CDR1 and CDR2: MGHRA, YSYEKL.

The chain carries TRBV21-1 and TRBJ1-6. TRBV21-1 is designated a pseudogene. The CDR3 is made up of 17 amino acids. This chain's CDR3 is CASSKGLGECFGSPLHF. In DNA form, the CDR3 reads TGTGCCAGCAGCAAAGGTCTTGGGGAGTGCTTTGGTTCACCCCTCCACTTT.

This rearrangement joins TRBV6-5 to TRBJ2-5, with D hard to call. This CDR3 contains 15 residues. The germline V gene has CDR1 MNHEY and CDR2 SVGAGI. V shed 0 bases and J shed 2 bases, with 10 bases lying between them. The CDR3 DNA reads as TGTGCCAGCAGTTACTCTCTCTGGGCACAAGAGACCCAGTACTTC. Protein sequence: CASSYSLWAQETQYF.

This clone was seen more than once but under ten times. The chain links TRBV27 to TRBJ2-1; 8 nucleotides align to TRBD2. This CDR3 is 19 amino acids long. V shed 6 bases and J 0 bases; nucleotides not matched to a gene: 16. Germline CDR1 MNHEY, CDR2 SMNVEV (reference sequence). The CDR3: CASSRTPGLGYVSYNEQFF. The CDR3 DNA reads as TGTGCCAGCAGCCGAACACCGGGACTAGGCTACGTCTCCTACAATGAGCAGTTCTTC.

The V and J genes are TRBV30 and TRBJ2-3; D may be TRBD2 (6 bases). The CDR3 contains 15 residues. Germline assignment: CDR1 GTSNPN and CDR2 SVGIG (reference sequence). Deletions cut 3 bases from V and 0 bases from J, with 13 bases between. The CDR3 nucleotides read TGTGCCTGGAGCCCGGGAGTAACTAGCACAGATACGCAGTATTTT. Translation: CAWSPGVTSTDTQYF.

This chain uses TRBV10-3 with TRBJ2-7; 7 nucleotides agree with TRBD1. Germline V gene sequence: CDR1 ENHRY, CDR2 SYGVKD. J gave up 1 base and V 3 bases, and 0 bases lay outside the gene matches. This CDR3 has 13 residues. CDR3 amino acids: CAISEQGSYEQYF. The CDR3 nucleotides read TGTGCCATCAGTGAACAGGGGTCCTACGAGCAGTACTTC.

The chain combines TRBV5-4 with TRBJ1-2; D gene uncertain. The CDR3 length is 15 residues. Trimming stripped 3 bases from V and 0 bases from J, with 12 bases between. The germline gives CDR1 SGHNT, CDR2 YYREEE (reference sequence). CDR3 coding DNA: TGTGCCAGCAGCTGGGAGGGCGCCTCTAACTATGGCTACACCTTC. Amino acid sequence: CASSWEGASNYGYTF.

V gene TRBV6-5 combines with J gene TRBJ2-5; D gene unclear. Germline assignment: CDR1 MNHEY and CDR2 SVGAGI. The CDR3 extends over 14 amino acids. V was clipped by 0 bases and J by 5 bases, with 10 bases between them. This chain's CDR3 is CASSYSPRGETQYF. The CDR3 nucleotides are TGTGCCAGCAGTTACTCCCCGAGAGGCGAGACCCAGTACTTC.

The rearrangement joins TRBV15 to TRBJ1-1; a weak D match, TRBD1 (6 bases). The CDR3 has 13 residues. CDR1 is LNHNV and CDR2 is YYDKDF in the germline V gene (reference sequence). Trimming stripped 3 bases from V and 4 bases from J, with 9 bases between. CDR3 residues: CATSRTGGTEAFF. In DNA, the CDR3 is TGTGCCACCAGCAGGACAGGCGGCACTGAAGCTTTCTTT.

The chain carries TRBV6-5 and TRBJ2-7, with D possibly TRBD1 on 5 matching bases. The CDR3 sequence is 15 residues long. The ends were cut back, 5 bases at V and 2 bases at J, with 16 bases in the middle. CDR1 is MNHEY and CDR2 is SVGAGI in the germline V gene. The CDR3 DNA reads as TGTGCCAGCAGTCCCTCGGCAGGGTACCCCTACGAGCAGTACTTC. Protein: CASSPSAGYPYEQYF.

The V and J genes are TRBV18 and TRBJ2-1; D may be TRBD2 (5 bases). The V gene lost 3 bases and the J gene lost 5 bases, with 17 bases spanning the gap. Germline lookup yields CDR1 KGHSH and CDR2 LQKENI. The CDR3 contains 16 residues. Here the CDR3 reads CASSPRLVTGNNEQFF. The CDR3 region has the DNA TGTGCCAGCTCACCGCGACTGGTAACGGGAAACAATGAGCAGTTCTTC.

The genes are TRBV29-1 and TRBJ2-7; 15 nucleotides align to TRBD2. The CDR3 covers 16 residues. Germline CDR1 is SQVTM and CDR2 is ANQGSEA. Trimming removed 7 bases from V and 1 base from J; junction bases left unmatched: 8. This CDR3 is CSAGLAGGPGSYEQYF. In nucleotides, the CDR3 is TGCAGCGCCGGACTAGCGGGAGGGCCGGGGTCCTACGAGCAGTACTTC.

The chain carries TRBV4-1 and TRBJ2-7; perhaps TRBD1 as D (6 bases). The CDR3 is 16 residues long. Germline-derived CDR1 and CDR2 are MGHRA and YSYEKL. V shed 3 bases and J shed 3 bases, with 18 bases lying between them. CDR3 protein: CASSHLTGTRDYEQYF. In DNA, the CDR3 is TGCGCCAGCAGCCACCTAACCGGGACACGAGACTACGAGCAGTACTTC.

Notes on this clone: Other DNA sequences from this sample encode an identical CDR3 as well. V is TRBV29-1 and J is TRBJ1-5; D not resolved. Trimming removed 4 bases from V and 0 bases from J, with 7 bases in between. The CDR3 totals 13 residues. Germline V gene sequence: CDR1 SQVTM, CDR2 ANQGSEA. The CDR3 is CSVARDSNQPQHF. The DNA for the CDR3 is TGCAGCGTTGCGAGGGATAGCAATCAGCCCCAGCATTTT. Using reference TRBV29-1 and TRBJ1-5 for the parts outside the CDR3, the full variable domain is SAVISQKPSRDICQRGTSLTIQCQVDSQVTMMFWYRQQPGQSLTLIATANQGSEATYESGFVIDKFPISRPNLTFSTLTVSNMSPEDSSIYLCSVARDSNQPQHFGDGTRLSIL.

In DNA, the CDR3 is TGTGCCACCCAGCGTATGGGGGGTGGTACGCAGTATTTT. It yields the protein CATQRMGGGTQYF. V usage is TRBV24-1 and J usage is TRBJ2-3, with D maybe TRBD2 (6 bases). The CDR3 sequence is 13 residues long. The V end was cut by 9 bases, the J end by 8 bases, with 17 bases between. The V gene's germline CDR1 is KGHDR and CDR2 SFDVKD.

This chain links TRBV24-1 with TRBJ2-2, with 7 positions matching TRBD1. Unmatched junction bases numbered 5, after V lost 4 bases and J lost 1 base. Germline-derived CDR1 and CDR2 are KGHDR and SFDVKD. The CDR3 is made up of 16 amino acids. The CDR3 coding sequence is TGTGCCACCAGTGACCGCAGACAGGGGAACACCGGGGAGCTGTTTTTT. As protein: CATSDRRQGNTGELFF.

This sequence joins TRBV3-1 (or the pseudogene TRBV3-2) and TRBJ1-4; TRBD1 aligns across 8 bases. CDR3 length: 18 residues. Trimming cost V 2 bases and J 8 bases; bases outside gene matches: 16. The V gene's germline CDR1 is LGHDT and CDR2 YNNKEL (reference sequence). Written as DNA, the CDR3 is TGTGCCAGCAGCCAAAGAATCCCGGACAGGGAGGAGAAGGAAAAACTGTTTTTT. Translated: CASSQRIPDREEKEKLFF.

The chain recombines TRBV6-5 with TRBJ2-3; perhaps TRBD1 as D (5 bases). The CDR3 runs 14 residues. Trimming took off 6 bases at V and 0 bases at J, with 10 bases between the two ends. Germline CDR1 and CDR2: MNHEY and SVGAGI. The CDR3 is CASRTASSTDTQYF. The CDR3 region has the DNA TGTGCCAGCAGGACAGCCTCTAGCACAGATACGCAGTATTTT.